This T cell receptor (beta chain) derives from a study of molecular identifiers for immune sequencing clone quantification. This clonotype counts as medium-sized. The CDR3 spans 14 residues. Germline V gene lookup returns CDR1 GTSNPN and CDR2 SVGIG (reference sequence). TCRdb independently ran MiXCR on the PCR reads; one entry per CDR3 protein. This table has about 60,000 distinct CDR3 sequences, around 17% appearing once. Sequenced input: naive CD8+ T cells from blood, with Jurkat cell RNA spiked in. The sample's subset: FACS-sorted CD8+CD4-CCR7+CD45RA+ naive T cells. The clonotype was recovered from a human donor in good health. Some libraries in this study had Jurkat cell RNA spiked in. The chain employs TRBV30 and TRBJ2-3; no definite D call. In DNA form, the CDR3 reads TGTGCATCCGCAGCCTTAGTGAGCACAGATACGCAGTATTTT. Translating it yields CASAALVSTDTQYF. The full variable domain, with the rest looked up from reference TRBV30 and TRBJ2-3, is SQTIHQWPATLVQPVGSPLSLECTVEGTSNPNLYWYRQAAGRGLQLLFYSVGIGQISSEVPQNLSASRPQDRQFILSSKKLLLSDSGFYLCASAALVSTDTQYFGPGTRLTVL.